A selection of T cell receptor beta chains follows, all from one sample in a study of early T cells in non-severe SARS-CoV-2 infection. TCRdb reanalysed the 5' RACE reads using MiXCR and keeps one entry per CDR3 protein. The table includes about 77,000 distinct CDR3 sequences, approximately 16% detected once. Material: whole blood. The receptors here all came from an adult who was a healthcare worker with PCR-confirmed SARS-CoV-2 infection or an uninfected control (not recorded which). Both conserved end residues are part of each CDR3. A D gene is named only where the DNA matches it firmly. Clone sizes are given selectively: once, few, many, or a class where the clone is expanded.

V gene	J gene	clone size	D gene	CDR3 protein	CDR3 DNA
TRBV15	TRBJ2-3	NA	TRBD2	CATSRDLGGGANTQYF	TGTGCCACCAGCAGAGATTTGGGCGGGGGGGCTAATACGCAGTATTTT
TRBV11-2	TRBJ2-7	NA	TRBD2	CASSLELAGIYEQYF	TGTGCCAGCAGCTTAGAATTAGCGGGAATCTACGAGCAGTACTTC
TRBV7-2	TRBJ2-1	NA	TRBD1	CASSSTGGLFNEQFF	TGTGCCAGCAGCTCGACAGGGGGTCTATTCAATGAGCAGTTCTTC
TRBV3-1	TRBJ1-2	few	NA	CASSQGAGSRGYTF	TGTGCCAGCAGCCAAGGCGCAGGGTCGAGGGGCTACACCTTC
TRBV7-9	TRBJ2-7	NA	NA	CASSHLRTDEQYF	TGTGCCAGCAGCCATCTCCGGACAGACGAGCAGTACTTC
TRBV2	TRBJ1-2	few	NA	CASSERGVYGYTF	TGTGCCAGCAGTGAACGGGGAGTCTATGGCTACACCTTC
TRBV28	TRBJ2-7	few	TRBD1	CASTPRTGTYEQYF	TGTGCCAGCACCCCGCGGACAGGGACCTACGAGCAGTACTTC
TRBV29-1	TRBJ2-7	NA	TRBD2	CSVKAGGRYEQYF	TGCAGCGTTAAAGCGGGGGGGCGGTACGAGCAGTACTTC
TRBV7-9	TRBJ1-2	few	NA	CASSQSHEESYGYTF	TGTGCCAGCAGCCAATCCCATGAGGAATCCTATGGCTACACCTTC
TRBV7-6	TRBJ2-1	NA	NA	CASSFPPNGGNEQFF	TGTGCCAGCAGCTTCCCTCCTAACGGGGGCAATGAGCAGTTCTTC
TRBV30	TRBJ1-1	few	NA	CAWSPIGGTEAFF	TGTGCCTGGAGTCCCATTGGAGGCACTGAAGCTTTCTTT
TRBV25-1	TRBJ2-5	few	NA	CASSAAMGIQETQYF	TGTGCCAGCAGTGCAGCGATGGGAATACAAGAGACCCAGTACTTC
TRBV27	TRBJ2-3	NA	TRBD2	CACSLASGRSTDTQYF	TGTGCCTGCAGTTTAGCTAGCGGGAGATCCACAGATACGCAGTATTTT
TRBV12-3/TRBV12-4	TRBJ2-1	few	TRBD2	CASSWRAGGPYNEQFF	TGTGCCAGCAGTTGGCGAGCGGGGGGGCCTTACAATGAGCAGTTCTTC
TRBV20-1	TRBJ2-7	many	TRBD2	CSAQSERGGYEQYF	TGCAGTGCGCAAAGCGAAAGGGGAGGGTACGAGCAGTACTTC
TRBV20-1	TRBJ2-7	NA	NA	CSARSRDTGEQYF	TGCAGTGCTAGAAGCCGGGACACGGGGGAGCAGTACTTC
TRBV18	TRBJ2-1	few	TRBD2	CASSPLTSGRSDEQFF	TGTGCCAGCTCACCTCTGACTAGCGGGAGATCGGATGAGCAGTTCTTC
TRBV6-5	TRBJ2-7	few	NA	CASRREGQVDEQYF	TGTGCCAGCAGGAGGGAAGGGCAGGTGGACGAGCAGTACTTC
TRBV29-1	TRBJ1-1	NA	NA	CSATGIKTEAFF	TGCAGCGCTACAGGAATAAAGACTGAAGCTTTCTTT
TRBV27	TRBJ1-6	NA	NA	CASRSLGGAARNSPLHF	TGTGCCAGCAGGTCCCTGGGGGGGGCAGCGCGGAATTCACCCCTCCACTTT
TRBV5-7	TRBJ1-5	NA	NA	CASSFALGEGGNQPQHF	TGTGCCAGCAGCTTTGCTCTCGGCGAAGGGGGCAATCAGCCCCAGCATTTT
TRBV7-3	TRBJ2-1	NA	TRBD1	CASSPRDRESYNEQFF	TGTGCCAGCAGCCCCCGGGACAGGGAGTCCTACAATGAGCAGTTCTTC
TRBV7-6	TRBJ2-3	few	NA	CASSAKVRGPTDTQYF	TGTGCCAGCAGCGCCAAAGTTCGGGGGCCGACAGATACGCAGTATTTT
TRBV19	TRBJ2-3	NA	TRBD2	CASRITSGRSTDTQYF	TGTGCCAGTAGGATAACTAGCGGGAGAAGCACAGATACGCAGTATTTT
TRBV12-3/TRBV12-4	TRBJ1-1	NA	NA	CASSLASINTEAFF	TGTGCCAGCAGTTTAGCCTCCATTAACACTGAAGCTTTCTTT
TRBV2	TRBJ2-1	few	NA	CASSFFSQGAFNEQFF	TGTGCCAGCAGTTTCTTCAGTCAAGGGGCTTTCAATGAGCAGTTCTTC
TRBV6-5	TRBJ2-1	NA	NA	CASSLGPPGSEQFF	TGTGCCAGCAGTCTGGGTCCTCCCGGCAGTGAGCAGTTCTTC
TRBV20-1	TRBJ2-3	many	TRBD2	CSAAQGGRADTQYF	TGCAGTGCTGCTCAGGGAGGGCGGGCAGATACGCAGTATTTT
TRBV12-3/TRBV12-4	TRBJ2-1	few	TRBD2	CASSFSLAGDIFSYNEQFF	TGTGCCAGCAGTTTCTCACTAGCGGGAGATATATTCTCCTACAATGAGCAGTTCTTC
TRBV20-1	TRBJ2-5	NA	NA	CSARSIGAYQETQYF	TGCAGTGCTAGAAGTATCGGGGCCTACCAAGAGACCCAGTACTTC
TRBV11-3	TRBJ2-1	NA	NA	CASNPGPRGTYNEQFF	TGTGCCAGCAACCCAGGACCCCGGGGCACCTACAATGAGCAGTTCTTC
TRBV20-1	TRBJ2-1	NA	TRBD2	CSARAPSGNNYNEQFF	TGCAGTGCTAGGGCCCCTAGCGGTAATAACTACAATGAGCAGTTCTTC
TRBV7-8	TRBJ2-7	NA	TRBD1	CASSYTAGQGSYEQYF	TGTGCCAGCAGCTACACCGCGGGACAGGGCTCCTACGAGCAGTACTTC
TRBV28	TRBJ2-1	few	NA	CASSLGDNEQFF	TGTGCCAGCAGTCTCGGGGACAATGAGCAGTTCTTC
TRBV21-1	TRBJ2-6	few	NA	CASLRQGLVSGANVLTF	TGTGCCAGCTTGAGACAGGGACTCGTGAGTGGGGCCAACGTCCTGACTTTC
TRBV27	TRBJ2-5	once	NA	CASSLTLTQETQYF	TGTGCCAGCAGTTTGACATTAACTCAAGAGACCCAGTACTTC
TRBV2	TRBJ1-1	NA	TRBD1	CASRGQGTEAFF	TGTGCCAGCAGAGGACAGGGCACTGAAGCTTTCTTT
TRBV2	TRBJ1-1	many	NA	CASLSRVTEAFF	TGTGCCTCATTAAGCAGGGTCACTGAAGCTTTCTTT
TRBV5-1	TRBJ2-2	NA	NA	CASTHRGDTGELFF	TGCGCCAGCACACACAGAGGGGACACCGGGGAGCTGTTTTTT
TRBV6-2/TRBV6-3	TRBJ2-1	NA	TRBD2	CASSYPREGLHEQFF	TGTGCCAGCAGTTACCCCCGGGAGGGCCTCCATGAGCAGTTCTTC
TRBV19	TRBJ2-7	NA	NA	CASSIEGPTPYEQYF	TGTGCCAGTAGTATAGAAGGTCCGACGCCCTACGAGCAGTACTTC
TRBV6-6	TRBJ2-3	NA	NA	CASTPGPYRTDTQYF	TGTGCCAGCACCCCGGGCCCGTATAGGACAGATACGCAGTATTTT
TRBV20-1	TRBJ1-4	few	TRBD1	CSARNTDRDSLSNEKLFF	TGCAGTGCTAGAAATACCGACAGGGATTCTCTGTCTAATGAAAAACTGTTTTTT
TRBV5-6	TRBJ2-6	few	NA	CASSLGGLGANVLTF	TGTGCCAGCAGCCTGGGTGGGCTCGGGGCCAACGTCCTGACTTTC
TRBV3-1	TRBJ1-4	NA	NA	CASSLRDNGDEKLFF	TGTGCCAGCAGCCTGAGGGACAACGGGGATGAAAAACTGTTTTTT
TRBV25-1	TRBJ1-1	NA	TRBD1	CASSVTGGHTEAFF	TGTGCCAGCAGTGTGACAGGGGGTCACACTGAAGCTTTCTTT
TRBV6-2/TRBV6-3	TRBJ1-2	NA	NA	CASSYAKETYYGHTF	TGTGCCAGCAGTTACGCGAAGGAAACCTACTATGGCCACACCTTC
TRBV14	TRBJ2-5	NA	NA	CASSQDLADQETQYF	TGTGCCAGCAGCCAAGACTTAGCGGATCAAGAGACCCAGTACTTC
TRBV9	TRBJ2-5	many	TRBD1	CASSVDQGAKETQYF	TGTGCCAGCAGCGTAGATCAGGGGGCAAAAGAGACCCAGTACTTC
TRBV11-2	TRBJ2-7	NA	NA	CASTPLGAGEQYF	TGTGCCAGCACCCCTTTAGGAGCGGGCGAGCAGTACTTC
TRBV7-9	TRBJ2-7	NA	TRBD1	CASSLAGGDRDYEQYF	TGTGCCAGCAGCTTAGCGGGCGGGGACAGGGACTACGAGCAGTACTTC
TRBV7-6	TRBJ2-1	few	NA	CASSPFGSYNEQFF	TGTGCCAGCAGCCCCTTCGGATCCTACAATGAGCAGTTCTTC
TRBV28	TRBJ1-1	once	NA	CASSLMRAEAFF	TGTGCCAGCAGTTTAATGAGGGCTGAAGCTTTCTTT
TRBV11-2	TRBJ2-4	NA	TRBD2	CASSLTSSGNGIQYF	TGTGCCAGCAGCTTAACATCTAGCGGGAATGGTATTCAGTACTTC